These T cell receptor beta chains were read from a single sample in a study of technical replicates of blood from a few donors. The protocol was immunoSEQ multiplex PCR, while the TCRdb copy is restricted to in-frame clones and leaves out a portion. Of 70,000 to 90,000 clones in the sample, over 85% are singletons; the top ten hold 0.25%. The specimen sequenced was T cells isolated from PBMCs. These receptors came from a human donor in good health. Each CDR3 is given with its conserved first and last residue. D genes are given only for firm matches. The size of a clone is reported for some rows only, either as once, few or many, or as a class for expanded clones.

j_call d_call v_call clone_size cdr3_aa cdr3_nt
TRBJ2-1 TRBD2 TRBV5-1 NA CASTRTSATNEQFF TGCGCCAGCACCAGGACTAGCGCGACTAATGAGCAGTTCTTC
TRBJ2-2 TRBD2 TRBV29-1 NA CSVRTTSRRELFF TGCAGCGTGAGGACGACTAGCCGGCGGGAGCTGTTTTTT
TRBJ2-3 NA TRBV28 once CAWGRVYSQYF TGTGCCTGGGGCAGGGTGTACTCGCAGTATTTT
TRBJ1-2 TRBD1 TRBV19 NA CASSIKAGQGYGYTF TGTGCCAGTAGTATTAAAGCAGGACAGGGGTATGGCTACACCTTC
TRBJ1-1 TRBD1 TRBV7-9 NA CASSPRDRLAEAFF TGTGCCAGCAGCCCCCGGGACAGACTTGCTGAAGCTTTCTTT
TRBJ2-1 TRBD2 TRBV4-2 NA CASSHIETSGLGEQFF TGTGCCAGCAGCCATATAGAGACTAGCGGGCTCGGTGAGCAGTTCTTC
TRBJ1-2 TRBD1 TRBV7-2 NA CASSTGTGNGYTF TGTGCCAGCAGCACTGGGACAGGGAATGGCTACACCTTC
TRBJ2-7 NA TRBV27 NA CASSPGSLYEQYF TGTGCCAGCAGTCCGGGGTCGCTCTACGAGCAGTACTTC
TRBJ2-2 TRBD2 TRBV5-1 NA CASSLGSSGTGELFF TGCGCCAGCAGCTTGGGGTCTAGCGGGACCGGGGAGCTGTTTTTT
TRBJ1-5 TRBD1 TRBV28 NA CASSPARQGGNQPQHF TGTGCCAGCAGCCCCGCCAGACAGGGAGGTAATCAGCCCCAGCATTTT
TRBJ1-2 NA TRBV14 NA CASSPGRAPLGYTF TGTGCCAGCAGCCCGGGGAGGGCTCCCCTAGGCTACACCTTC
TRBJ2-6 TRBD2 TRBV5-1 NA CASRAGGGGANVLTF TGCGCCAGCAGAGCGGGGGGCGGTGGGGCCAACGTCCTGACTTTC
TRBJ1-2 NA TRBV10-3 once CAISESFQTNGYTF TGTGCCATCAGTGAGTCGTTCCAGACTAACGGCTACACCTTC
TRBJ2-7 TRBD1 TRBV28 NA CASSMPGQGAFEQYF TGTGCCAGCAGCATGCCGGGACAGGGAGCGTTCGAGCAGTACTTC
TRBJ2-7 NA TRBV28 NA CASTDRQGSYEQYF TGTGCCAGCACGGACCGGCAGGGTTCCTACGAGCAGTACTTC
TRBJ1-1 TRBD1 TRBV28 NA CASSFQGALPLPTEAFF TGTGCCAGCAGTTTCCAGGGGGCGCTTCCCCTCCCCACTGAAGCTTTCTTT
TRBJ1-1 NA TRBV20-1 NA CTAEPNTEAFF TGCACCGCGGAACCGAACACTGAAGCTTTCTTT
TRBJ2-2 NA TRBV2 NA CASSEARRGNTGELFF TGTGCCAGCAGTGAAGCGCGGAGGGGGAACACCGGGGAGCTGTTTTTT
TRBJ2-2 NA TRBV2 NA CASSEDSRGGELFF TGTGCCAGCAGTGAAGACTCCCGTGGCGGGGAGCTGTTTTTT
TRBJ2-3 TRBD2 TRBV14 NA CASSLIAGGGTDTQYF TGTGCCAGCAGCCTAATAGCGGGGGGGGGCACAGATACGCAGTATTTT
TRBJ1-1 TRBD1 TRBV11-3 NA CASSSRQGLGTEAFF TGTGCCAGCAGCTCGAGACAGGGTTTGGGGACTGAAGCTTTCTTT
TRBJ2-2 TRBD2 TRBV5-1 NA CASSLGEGVNTGELFF TGCGCCAGCAGCTTGGGGGAGGGAGTGAACACCGGGGAGCTGTTTTTT
TRBJ2-1 NA TRBV6-1 NA CASSEAAGYNEQFF TGTGCCAGCAGTGAAGCGGCAGGATACAATGAGCAGTTCTTC
TRBJ1-2 TRBD1 TRBV10-3 NA CAISDQGQDYGYTF TGTGCCATCAGTGACCAAGGACAGGACTATGGCTACACCTTC
TRBJ2-5 NA TRBV7-8 NA CASGQISQETQYF TGTGCCAGCGGCCAGATCTCCCAAGAGACCCAGTACTTC
TRBJ2-5 TRBD1 TRBV5-4 NA CASSPQGDYRETQYF TGTGCCAGCAGCCCACAGGGGGATTACAGGGAGACCCAGTACTTC
TRBJ2-5 TRBD2 TRBV2 NA CASSSGGVKLETQYF TGTGCCAGCAGTTCTGGGGGGGTAAAGTTAGAGACCCAGTACTTC
TRBJ1-3 NA TRBV11-3 NA CASSMTGYSGNTIYF TGTGCCAGCAGCATGACAGGTTACTCTGGAAACACCATATATTTT
TRBJ2-5 NA TRBV14 NA CASSHPMGGFRETQYF TGTGCCAGCAGCCACCCCATGGGGGGATTCAGGGAGACCCAGTACTTC
TRBJ1-4 NA TRBV2 NA CASRAEVEKLFF TGTGCCAGCAGGGCCGAGGTTGAAAAACTGTTTTTT
TRBJ1-1 NA TRBV19 NA CASSRGGRDTEAFF TGTGCCAGTAGCCGCGGGGGCAGGGATACTGAAGCTTTCTTT
TRBJ2-1 TRBD2 TRBV5-1 NA CASSTLHAGAKNEQFF TGCGCCAGCAGCACCCTCCACGCGGGAGCAAAAAATGAGCAGTTCTTC
TRBJ2-1 TRBD2 TRBV27 NA CASSFAAGAYNEQFF TGTGCCAGCAGTTTTGCGGCGGGAGCCTACAATGAGCAGTTCTTC
TRBJ2-7 NA TRBV28 NA CASSSRVLFYEQYF TGTGCCAGCAGTTCCCGGGTCCTTTTCTACGAGCAGTACTTC
TRBJ2-2 TRBD2 TRBV11-3 NA CATGRVGSGELFF TGCGCGACGGGGAGGGTTGGGTCCGGGGAGCTGTTTTTT
TRBJ2-1 NA TRBV27 NA CASKGAKGQTYNEQFF TGTGCCAGCAAGGGCGCCAAGGGGCAGACATACAATGAGCAGTTCTTC
TRBJ2-5 TRBD2 TRBV4-1 NA CASGGLAEETQYF TGCGCCAGCGGGGGACTAGCGGAAGAGACCCAGTACTTC
TRBJ2-2 NA TRBV19 NA CASSPRLTGELFF TGTGCCAGTAGTCCCAGACTGACCGGGGAGCTGTTTTTT
TRBJ1-5 TRBD1 TRBV2 few CASSGQGVGPQHF TGTGCCAGCAGTGGACAGGGAGTTGGGCCCCAGCATTTT
TRBJ1-3 NA TRBV30 few CAWRGLSGNTIYF TGTGCCTGGAGGGGGCTCTCTGGAAACACCATATATTTT